This note documents a single TCR beta chain sequence. There is no known antigen for this receptor. No quality values exist for individual bases; no much larger clone is one base distant. The source of the sample is a study of shared clonotypes between healthy human individuals (dated by TCRdb to 2018 to 2021). In terms of the full investigation: A few men and two women, aged 18 to 49 years, made up the cohort. For each donor, CD4 naive and CD4 memory were each run on three plates, CD8 naive on two plates, and CD8 memory on one plate. Blood TCR repertoires of about five healthy adults were deeply sequenced to estimate repertoire size and the extent of clonotype sharing between individuals. Libraries were prepared and TCR repertoires were sequenced by different laboratories using diverse techniques, in order to increase sequencing depth and limit assay-specific biases. Leukapheresis yielded between about 0.94 and 8.9 billion PBMCs per donor.

The donors were healthy, HIV-negative adults who had no recently reported acute infections or vaccinations. Only Caucasian adults living in Nashville, Tennessee, USA were represented among the donors. CD4+ T cells were enriched by magnetic negative selection; naive cells were then positively selected on CD45RA, and the negative fraction formed the memory subset. After blood collection by leukapheresis, PBMCs were isolated using Ficoll-Histopaque density gradient centrifugation and then cryopreserved in the vapor phase of liquid nitrogen. Purity and quantity of every magnetically sorted T cell population were checked by analytical flow cytometry. Genomic DNA was isolated from each sorted fraction and quantified by UV absorbance on a Nanodrop 2000c. The paper's findings and limits, for the study overall: When a handful of donors were compared, the shared fraction of clonotypes was 5% to 6.5% for naive CD4, approximately 3.3% for naive CD8, roughly 2.5% for memory CD4, and 0.4% for memory CD8. Because the study included a small number of donors, the genetic and exposure-history diversity represented was limited. Incomplete sequencing was indicated by rarefaction of sorted-subset datasets, despite the large sequencing depth. Pairwise subsampling led to the expectation that sequencing depth would affect the degree of clonotype sharing among donors. Compared with non-shared clonotypes, the clonotypes found in all four sorted-subset donors had higher generation probabilities. Estimated clonotype richness was generally larger for naive than for memory subsets. Sampling was limited to blood, and TCR repertoires in tissue likely differ from TCR repertoires in blood.

A distance of 11 bases separates the germline ends of V and J, which lose 4 bases and 2 bases respectively. CDR1 SNHLY and CDR2 FYNNEI are derived from the germline V gene. From cysteine to phenylalanine, the CDR3 is 14 amino acids long. Of the read, only the CDR3 DNA is kept; its 42 bases are in frame from base 1. Using the deep immunoSEQ assay, TCR CDR3 regions were amplified from genomic DNA by multiplex PCR. Genomic DNA extracted from each cell subset was distributed evenly over all wells of several immunoSEQ 96-well plates, and each plate served as one replicate. Each replicate PCR for sorted subsets received around 210 ng genomic DNA, equal to about 30,000 T cell genomes. Purified libraries were quantified with a Qubit 3.0 fluorometer, sized on a Bioanalyzer 2100, and re-quantified with the KAPA Library Quantification kit. A separate single-read 150-cycle Illumina NextSeq 550 flow cell was used to sequence each immunoSEQ 96-well plate. The authors' pipeline ran thus. Because only junctional sequences without quality scores were contained in the immunoSEQ output, filtering matching that applied to full-length reads could not be performed. Sequences were annotated with PyIR, a Python wrapper for IgBLAST v1.9, and V/J genes and CDR3 were assigned using IMGT germline references. Reads were removed for weak V/J assignments (E-value above 1e-6), missing CDR3, stop codons, out-of-frame junctions, or ambiguous translated residues. A V3J clonotype was defined by an identical inferred V gene, J gene, and CDR3 amino acid sequence. Percentage overlap between repertoires was calculated by dividing the number of shared unique clonotypes by the size of the smaller repertoire. Three approaches were used to assess repertoire richness: RTK rarefaction, the Chao1 estimator, and Recon v2.1 estimates of unobserved clonotypes. Generation probabilities for all TCRbeta clonotypes obtained by the gDNA method from several donors were computed using OLGA. TCRdb took over this immuneACCESS table, retaining in-frame rearrangements with V and J assigned. Such tables are incomplete; in checked studies, under half of the missing clones stem from an unresolved V gene, and the remainder is unexplained. That table furnishes V, J and clone size, whereas the DNA furnished D and trimming. The table for this sample lists some 2,000,000 clones; 90% to 97% of them were counted only once. Approximately 0.13% of the sample is taken by the ten largest.

The sample taken for sequencing was naive CD4+ T cells sorted from blood. Interpreted using the paper, the cell subset or site label stands for: CD45RA+ positively selected. The TCR originated in a man younger than 35 in good health. The sequence joins TRBV2 to TRBJ2-5; the D gene is unclear. Read as DNA, the sequence is TGTGCCAGCAGTGTTTCATCGGTTCAAGAGACCCAGTACTTC. Its protein is CASSVSSVQETQYF.